The present T cell receptor (beta chain) was sequenced within a study of blood T cell repertoires in COVID-19. Whole-study context: Samples representing acute and convalescent COVID-19 were sourced from the United States, Italy and Spain.

CDR1 KGHSH and CDR2 LQKENI come from the germline V gene. Trimming at V came to 4 bases and at J to 7 bases, leaving 4 bases not matched to a gene. The CDR3 totals 13 residues. A case of COVID-19 had been met by exposed participants within 2 weeks before study entry. Per the original data handling: Researchers report that nucleated cell counts were estimated from reference gene primer amplification. Clones were read by immunoSEQ multiplex PCR, and TCRdb kept only the in-frame ones, dropping some. V and J calls and clone size are as listed in that table; D and trimming were resolved from the DNA. The table has 140,000 or so clones, about 84% seen once.

This sequence was found in a woman under 30 who had been exposed to COVID-19. The gene calls are TRBV18 and TRBJ1-5, with TRBD1 identical over 7 bases. Input material: PBMCs or T cells enriched from blood (not recorded which). The CDR3 nucleotides read TGTGCCAGCTCACAAACAGGGGACCAGCCCCAGCATTTT. Translating gives CASSQTGDQPQHF.